One T cell receptor beta chain is described in this entry. TCRdb's table, derived via immunoSEQ multiplex PCR, lists solely in-frame clones and lacks some. Here the sample spans about 490,000 clones, roughly 85% being singletons. The data belong to a study of blood T cell repertoires in COVID-19. This CDR3 spans 14 amino acids. The J segment lost 5 bases and the V segment lost 2 bases, leaving 3 bases of the junction unmatched. CDR1 MNHEY and CDR2 SVGAGI come from the germline V gene. The source is a human donor in a cohort sampled during active COVID-19. The specimen sequenced was peripheral blood. V usage is TRBV6-5 and J usage is TRBJ1-1; 9 bases map to TRBD1. The CDR3 coding sequence is TGTGCCAGCAGTTACGGGGACAGGGCTACTGAAGCTTTCTTT. Protein product: CASSYGDRATEAFF.